This TCR beta chain was observed in a study of T cell responses to AZD1222 COVID-19 vaccine. Second doses that came at about 4 or about 12 weeks were put together. This clone was picked up a small number of times. Its antigen is unidentified. Study-wide findings and caveats: Receipt of two AZD1222 doses was followed by a rise in Spike-specific TCR breadth and depth. The repertoires were collected only after the peak T cell response. Epitopes outside B.1.351 and B.1.1.7 mutated regions reportedly drew nearly half of spike TCRs.

Method: immunoSEQ multiplex PCR; TCRdb's copy keeps in-frame clones and lacks some. The sample yields about 100,000 clones, 87% seen once. V shed 5 bases and J shed 8 bases, with 12 bases lying between them. Germline lookup yields CDR1 MNHEY and CDR2 SMNVEV (reference sequence). CDR3 size: 13 residues. Source: peripheral blood, taken 28 days after the second AZD1222 dose. The clonotype was recovered from an adult who received the AZD1222 COVID-19 vaccine. The rearrangement links TRBV27 to TRBJ1-4; D unclear. This CDR3 is CASSERRTEKLFF. CDR3 DNA sequence: TGTGCCAGCAGTGAACGTAGAACCGAAAAACTGTTTTTT. Full variable domain (outside the CDR3, taken from reference TRBV27 and TRBJ1-4): EAQVTQNPRYLITVTGKKLTVTCSQNMNHEYMSWYRQDPGLGLRQIYYSMNVEVTDKGDVPEGYKVSRKEKRNFPLILESPSPNQTSLYFCASSERRTEKLFFGSGTQLSVL.